This TCR beta chain was recovered during a study of PD-1 blockade in classical Hodgkin lymphoma. Whole-study context: Patients got intravenous nivolumab 3 mg/kg every 2 weeks.

The V end lost 0 bases, the J end lost 1 base, and 9 bases lay between the germline ends. Per the germline V gene, CDR1 is SGDLS and CDR2 is YYNGEE. The CDR3 extends over 15 amino acids. Study-wide results and caveats: By C4D1 there was a significant rise in CD4+ TCR diversity but not in CD8+ TCR diversity. Baseline TCR diversity was reportedly lower in newly diagnosed patients than healthy donors.

Each of the patients experienced relapse following autologous stem cell transplantation, and their brentuximab vedotin exposure differed. With respect to this clone: Its cognate antigen is unknown.

Assay: immunoSEQ multiplex PCR; the TCRdb copy retains only in-frame clones and omits some. The repertoire includes 21,000 or so clones, 77% of them detected once, and roughly 40% sits in the top ten. The chain joins TRBV9 to TRBJ2-3, with D possibly being TRBD1 or TRBD2 (5 bases each). Sequenced material: peripheral blood mononuclear cells (PBMCs), taken before the second cycle of nivolumab. The receptor was isolated from a human donor with classical Hodgkin lymphoma. This chain's CDR3 is CASSVVEGRTDTQYF. DNA for the CDR3: TGTGCCAGCAGCGTAGTTGAGGGACGCACAGATACGCAGTATTTT.